This TCR beta chain originates from a study of T cell changes during pregnancy in multiple sclerosis. Germline values: CDR1 SNHLY, CDR2 FYNNEI. The CDR3 has 14 residues. V was pared by 3 bases and J by 5 bases, with 2 bases of the junction left unmatched. Only in-frame clones appear in the TCRdb table, and some are missing; sequencing was by immunoSEQ multiplex PCR. Among under 60,000 clones listed, around 94% were seen once. The sequence derives from a female donor in good health, enrolled as a control in a pregnancy study. The V call is TRBV2, the J call TRBJ2-4, with TRBD1 identical over 9 bases. Sequenced material: CD4+ T cells from peripheral blood mononuclear cells, taken in the second trimester of pregnancy. The CDR3 loop reads CASSDRTGENIQYF. In DNA form, the CDR3 reads TGTGCCAGCAGTGATAGGACAGGGGAAAACATTCAGTACTTC.